What follows are 10 T cell receptor beta chains derived from one specimen sequenced in a study of beta chain features in type 1 diabetes. Study findings and constraints: Among patients with Type 1 diabetes, TCRB CDR3s were moderately but significantly shorter in every one of the four CD4+ subsets.

The antigens for these receptors are not known. Investigators reverse transcribed all isolated RNA, so they sequenced expressed TCRB transcripts. Generated by immunoSEQ multiplex PCR, the TCRdb table keeps only in-frame clones and is missing some. The table has roughly 330,000 clones, roughly 13% seen once. Sequenced: naive CD4+ T cells from blood. The receptors were gathered from a young woman with type 1 diabetes.

The chain recombines TRBV6-6 with TRBJ2-4; D is unresolved. The CDR3 is 14 amino acids. CDR1 is MNHNY, CDR2 SVGAGI, per germline (reference sequence). Deletions cut 5 bases from V and 8 bases from J, with 16 bases between. The CDR3 coding sequence is TGTGCCAGCAGTAATGGCACCTTAGAGGACATTCAGTACTTC. Residues: CASSNGTLEDIQYF.

This clone was counted only a few times. The V and J genes are TRBV5-1 and TRBJ2-3, with TRBD2 matching 8 bases. V was clipped by 2 bases and J by 4 bases; unmatched bases: 9. This CDR3 comprises 16 residues. CDR1 and CDR2 (germline): SGHRS, YFSETQ. The CDR3 sequence: CASSFREVSGADTQYF. Written as DNA, the CDR3 is TGCGCCAGCAGCTTTCGCGAGGTTAGCGGGGCAGATACGCAGTATTTT.

A few counts support this clone. The chain has TRBV18 and TRBJ1-3; 8 bases line up with TRBD1. CDR3 length: 13 residues. The ends lost 3 bases at V and 6 bases at J; junction bases unmatched: 1. The V gene's germline CDR1 is KGHSH and CDR2 LQKENI. The CDR3 bases are TGTGCCAGCTCACCGGGACAGGAAAACACCATATATTTT. It encodes CASSPGQENTIYF.

This clone was seen more than once but under ten times. This rearrangement joins TRBV19 to TRBJ2-6; TRBD1 matches 11 bases. The CDR3 sequence is 17 residues long. Germline trimming cut 4 bases from V and 4 bases from J; bases unmatched to any gene: 6. In germline, CDR1 is LNHDA, CDR2 SQIVND (reference sequence). This chain's CDR3 is CASSTGTGGSGANVLTF. In DNA form, the CDR3 reads TGTGCCAGTAGTACCGGGACAGGGGGATCCGGGGCCAACGTCCTGACTTTC.

This clone was found a few times. Here the CDR3 reads CASSLALNSEETQYF. In DNA, the CDR3 is TGTGCCAGCAGCTTAGCGCTGAACAGTGAAGAGACCCAGTACTTC. This sequence joins TRBV7-8 and TRBJ2-5; D is undetermined. CDR3 length: 15 amino acids. V lost 0 bases, J lost 3 bases, and 11 bases lay in between. The germline gives CDR1 SGHVS, CDR2 FQNEAQ.

V is TRBV18 and J is TRBJ1-2; a possible D gene is TRBD1 (6 bases). There are 14 residues in the CDR3. Germline-derived CDR1 and CDR2 are KGHSH and LQKENI. Trimming took off 6 bases at V and 10 bases at J, with 21 bases between the two ends. The CDR3: CASSGDRQFGFYTF. CDR3 DNA: TGTGCCAGCTCGGGAGACAGGCAGTTTGGTTTCTACACCTTC.

V and J are TRBV9 and TRBJ2-1; TRBD2 might be the D (6 bases). Germline assignment: CDR1 SGDLS and CDR2 YYNGEE. V was cut by 0 bases and J by 1 base, with 14 bases left in between. The CDR3 length is 17 residues. CDR3 loop: CASSVAGGDPSYNEQFF. In DNA form, the CDR3 reads TGTGCCAGCAGCGTAGCGGGCGGGGATCCTTCCTACAATGAGCAGTTCTTC. The complete variable domain, with remaining parts taken from reference TRBV9 and TRBJ2-1, reads DSGVTQTPKHLITATGQRVTLRCSPRSGDLSVYWYQQSLDQGLQFLIQYYNGEERAKGNILERFSAQQFPDLHSELNLSSLELGDSALYFCASSVAGGDPSYNEQFFGPGTRLTVL.

This clone turned up a few times. The V gene is TRBV28, the J gene TRBJ2-7; a weak D match, TRBD2 (6 bases). V lost 8 bases, J lost 3 bases, and 17 bases lay in between. CDR3 length: 14 residues. Germline CDR1 reads MDHEN; CDR2 reads SYDVKM. For the CDR3, the DNA is TGTGCCAGCCGGCTTAGCGGCTCCCACTACGAGCAGTACTTC. Its protein is CASRLSGSHYEQYF.

This clone was detected only a few times. Here the CDR3 DNA reads TGCAGCGTTGATCGGACAGGGAACACTGAAGCTTTCTTT. Amino acids: CSVDRTGNTEAFF. The chain has TRBV29-1 and TRBJ1-1; 7 bases align to TRBD1. Germline V gives CDR1 SQVTM, CDR2 ANQGSEA. The CDR3 runs 13 residues. V lost 3 bases, J lost 1 base, and 2 bases stayed unmatched.

This clone was picked up a small number of times. This chain links TRBV4-3 with TRBJ2-3, with TRBD2 matching 9 bases. Unmatched junction bases numbered 5, after V lost 4 bases and J lost 3 bases. This CDR3 contains 15 residues. CDR1 and CDR2 from the germline V gene are LGHNA and YSLEER. CDR3: CASSRAGGMTDTQYF. The CDR3 DNA follows: TGCGCCAGCAGCCGAGCGGGGGGCATGACAGATACGCAGTATTTT.